This TCR beta chain was sequenced during a study of T cell changes during pregnancy in multiple sclerosis. TCRdb's table, derived via immunoSEQ multiplex PCR, lists solely in-frame clones and lacks some. The profile covers about 59,000 clones, with 85% to 95% appearing a single time and roughly 2.6% taken by the ten largest. CDR1 MNHEY and CDR2 SMNVEV come from the germline V gene (reference sequence). V lost 3 bases to trimming and J lost 4 bases, with 13 bases between them. The length of the CDR3 is 15 residues. The specimen comprised CD8+ T cells from peripheral blood mononuclear cells, sampled in the third trimester of pregnancy. The rearrangement uses TRBV27 and TRBJ1-5, with D unclear. The TCR originated in a female donor with multiple sclerosis, enrolled in a pregnancy study. The CDR3 spells CASSFSGSWNQPQHF. CDR3 DNA sequence: TGTGCCAGCAGTTTCTCAGGTAGTTGGAATCAGCCCCAGCATTTT.